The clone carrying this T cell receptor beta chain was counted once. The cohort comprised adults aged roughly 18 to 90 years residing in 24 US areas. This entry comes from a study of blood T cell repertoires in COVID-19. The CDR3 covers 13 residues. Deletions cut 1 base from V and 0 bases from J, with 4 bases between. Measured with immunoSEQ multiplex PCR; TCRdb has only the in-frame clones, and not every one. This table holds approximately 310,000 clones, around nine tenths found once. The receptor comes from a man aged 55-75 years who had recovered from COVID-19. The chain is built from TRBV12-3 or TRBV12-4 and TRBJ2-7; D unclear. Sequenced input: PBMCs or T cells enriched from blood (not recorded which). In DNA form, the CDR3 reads TGTGCCAGCAGTTTAGGGGCCTCCTACGAGCAGTACTTC. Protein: CASSLGASYEQYF.